The rows below give T cell receptor beta chains drawn from one sample of a study of T cells in Graves' hyperthyroidism and ophthalmopathy. TCRdb called the multiplex PCR reads again in MiXCR, with one record for every CDR3 protein. The table includes hundreds of thousands of distinct CDR3 sequences, about a sixth detected once. Sequencing was performed on blood. The source is a woman aged 25 to 45 with Graves' hyperthyroidism. Each CDR3 is given with its conserved first and last residue. Clone sizes are given selectively: once, few, many, or a class where the clone is expanded.

>TRBJ1-1|TRBV29-1|NA
CSVVRDRIEAFF
>TRBJ1-3|TRBV28|many
CASSFRAAGNTIYF
>TRBJ1-5|TRBV5-5|many
CASSLGPISNQPQHF
>TRBJ1-1|TRBV28|many
CASSSYPNTEAFF
>TRBJ1-2|TRBV24-1|many
CATSDPIRQGSGYTF
>TRBJ1-2|TRBV4-1|once
CASSQEQGNYGYTF
>TRBJ1-3|TRBV7-8|NA
CASSQYRGSAGNTIYF
>TRBJ2-7|TRBV2|NA
CASSEAGEYEQYF
>TRBJ1-4|TRBV30|many
CACDRSPNEKLFF
>TRBJ2-1|TRBV20-1|NA
CSAKGQGRNEQFF
>TRBJ2-7|TRBV28|many
CASSPGRDYEQYF
>TRBJ2-1|TRBV7-3|many
CASSLRVRDNEQFF
>TRBJ1-5|TRBV18|few
CASSPPTGGSNQPQHF
>TRBJ1-2|TRBV24-1|many
CATSDAEPGLQRGVNYGYTF
>TRBJ1-6|TRBV6-6|few
CASSYGSYNSPLHF
>TRBJ2-2|TRBV6-1|few
CASSYERQNTGELFF
>TRBJ2-5|TRBV10-3|many
CAISGFGETQYF
>TRBJ2-7|TRBV12-5|many
CASGLALGVAGSYEQYF
>TRBJ2-1|TRBV28|few
CASITSGYNEQFF
>TRBJ2-7|TRBV9|NA
CASSVAWASGSYEQYF
>TRBJ2-1|TRBV12-5|many
CASGLVLGRNQYNEQFF
>TRBJ1-5|TRBV24-1|NA
CATSDQGSNQPQHF
>TRBJ2-2|TRBV3-1|many
CASSQVGGELFF
>TRBJ1-1|TRBV29-1|NA
CSVGIRGDRAAEAFF
>TRBJ2-3|TRBV30|many
CAWSSGGDTDTQYF
>TRBJ2-1|TRBV5-1|few
CASSSLRRMDNEQFF
>TRBJ2-3|TRBV10-2|NA
CASSDERHRGTSTDTQYF
>TRBJ2-4|TRBV20-1|NA
CSARDADRAIQKNIQYF